The 18 T cell receptor beta chains below were found in one sample sequenced in a study of blood T cell repertoires in COVID-19. The protocol was immunoSEQ multiplex PCR, while the TCRdb copy is restricted to in-frame clones and leaves out a portion. The table shows about 200,000 clones, with roughly 89% occurring only once. The specimen was PBMCs or T cells enriched from blood (not recorded which). The source of these receptors is a woman aged 25 to 39 with acute COVID-19.

The gene calls are TRBV6-2 or TRBV6-3 and TRBJ1-2; 8 bases are a match to TRBD1. CDR1 is MNHEY, CDR2 SVGEGT, per germline. V trimming: 4 bases; J trimming: 6 bases; junction bases outside the gene matches: 7. The CDR3 contains 14 residues. Written as DNA, the CDR3 is TGTGCCAGCAGTTCGGTGACAGGGGTCGATGGCTACACCTTC. Translating it yields CASSSVTGVDGYTF.

The chain employs TRBV29-1 and TRBJ2-7, with no clear D. V was pared by 3 bases and J by 3 bases, with 15 bases between. The CDR3 contains 14 residues. The germline gives CDR1 SQVTM, CDR2 ANQGSEA. CDR3: CSVEVPDSYYEQYF. The CDR3 DNA reads as TGCAGCGTTGAGGTCCCAGACTCATACTACGAGCAGTACTTC.

The J gene is TRBJ2-7, the V gene TRBV5-1; tentatively, D is TRBD1 (6 bases). In germline, CDR1 is SGHRS, CDR2 YFSETQ. The CDR3 is 15 amino acids. The V gene lost 0 bases and the J gene lost 3 bases, with 13 bases spanning the gap. Written as DNA, the CDR3 is TGCGCCAGCAGCTTGGGACAGGTGGCGATCTACGAGCAGTACTTC. Translated, it gives CASSLGQVAIYEQYF.

This chain uses TRBV5-1 with TRBJ2-1, with 10 bases aligning to TRBD2. The V gene end was trimmed by 4 bases and the J gene end by 2 bases; junction bases not matched to a gene: 9. Germline values: CDR1 SGHRS, CDR2 YFSETQ. This CDR3 has 17 amino acids. CDR3 region: CASSLLSGTSAYNEQFF. DNA for the CDR3: TGCGCCAGCAGCCTATTATCCGGGACTAGCGCCTACAATGAGCAGTTCTTC. Variable domain in full (rest from reference TRBV5-1 and TRBJ2-1): KAGVTQTPRYLIKTRGQQVTLSCSPISGHRSVSWYQQTPGQGLQFLFEYFSETQRNKGNFPGRFSGRQFSNSRSEMNVSTLELGDSALYLCASSLLSGTSAYNEQFFGPGTRLTVL.

The chain links TRBV29-1 to TRBJ2-1; 16 bases line up with TRBD2. The J segment lost 1 base and the V segment lost 7 bases, leaving 10 bases of the junction unmatched. Germline assignment: CDR1 SQVTM and CDR2 ANQGSEA. The CDR3 has 18 residues. DNA of the CDR3: TGCAGCGCCTCCGGGACTAGCGGGGGGGCCAGGTCCTACAATGAGCAGTTCTTC. Amino acid sequence: CSASGTSGGARSYNEQFF.

This clone has a single count. CDR3 in DNA: TGTGCCAGCAGCTTGGATCAGACAGATACGCAGTATTTT. This codes for CASSLDQTDTQYF. The chain is built from TRBV5-4 and TRBJ2-3, with D unresolved. This CDR3 is 13 amino acids long. Germline V lookup: CDR1 SGHNT, CDR2 YYREEE (reference sequence). V was shortened by 0 bases and J by 3 bases, with 5 bases between the two germline ends.

This clone was seen once. The rearrangement uses TRBV7-2 and TRBJ2-7; the D gene is possibly TRBD1 (6 bases). The CDR3 is made up of 13 amino acids. The V gene's germline CDR1 is SGHTA and CDR2 FQGNSA. Trimming stripped 4 bases from V and 2 bases from J, with 9 bases between. The CDR3 sequence: CASSSWTAYEQYF. Written as DNA, the CDR3 is TGTGCCAGCAGCTCGTGGACAGCCTACGAGCAGTACTTC.

This chain uses TRBV4-1 with TRBJ2-2, with a tentative D call TRBD2 (7 bases). Trimming pared 4 bases from V and 5 bases from J, leaving 14 bases between. The CDR3 consists of 15 residues. Germline values: CDR1 MGHRA, CDR2 YSYEKL. The CDR3 region has the DNA TGCGCCAGCAGCCCACGGGGGGCGAGGACCGGGGAGCTGTTTTTT. Translated, it gives CASSPRGARTGELFF.

This clone has a single count. The chain combines TRBV9 with TRBJ1-6; a weak D match, TRBD1 (6 bases). The length of the CDR3 is 14 residues. V dropped 5 bases and J dropped 5 bases, with 11 bases sitting between them. Germline CDR1 SGDLS, CDR2 YYNGEE. The CDR3 spells CASSKQGNNSPLHF. In nucleotides, the CDR3 is TGTGCCAGCAGTAAACAGGGAAATAATTCACCCCTCCACTTT.

The V gene is TRBV27, the J gene TRBJ1-6; D gene unclear. Germline assignment: CDR1 MNHEY and CDR2 SMNVEV (reference sequence). V was cut by 3 bases and J by 14 bases, with 14 bases left in between. The CDR3 runs 13 residues. In DNA, the CDR3 is TGTGCCAGCAGTTTTTCGCAGGCGGGGACCCTCCACTTT. It translates to CASSFSQAGTLHF.

The chain uses TRBV11-2 and TRBJ2-4, with TRBD1 identical over 7 bases. Germline-derived CDR1 and CDR2 are SGHAT and FQNNGV. Trimming took 2 bases from V and 0 from J; bases not matched to a gene: 10. The CDR3 is 18 residues long. The CDR3: CASSLSLTGVLAKNIQYF. In DNA form, the CDR3 reads TGTGCCAGCAGCTTATCCCTTACAGGGGTCCTAGCCAAAAACATTCAGTACTTC.

The V gene is TRBV19, the J gene TRBJ1-5; D is unclear. CDR1 LNHDA and CDR2 SQIVND come from the germline V gene (reference sequence). V was trimmed by 6 bases and J by 6 bases, leaving 15 bases between them. The CDR3 length is 14 residues. This chain's CDR3 is CASRPDSFAQPQHF. CDR3 nucleotides: TGTGCCAGTAGACCCGACTCTTTTGCTCAGCCCCAGCATTTT.

The chain employs TRBV4-1 and TRBJ1-6; no clear D gene. V dropped 1 base and J dropped 11 bases, with 12 bases sitting between them. In germline, CDR1 is MGHRA, CDR2 YSYEKL. The CDR3 has 14 residues. For the CDR3, the DNA is TGCGCCAGCAGCCAAGTGGGAGGGAGCCCACCCCTCCACTTT. Translated: CASSQVGGSPPLHF.

In DNA, the CDR3 is TGTGCTAGTGGCTCGACAGTTGGCGAGCAGTACTTC. Protein product: CASGSTVGEQYF. The genes are TRBV12-5 and TRBJ2-7, with D maybe TRBD1 (5 bases). CDR3 length: 12 amino acids. V was trimmed by 6 bases and J by 6 bases, leaving 12 bases between them. Germline V CDR1 and CDR2: LGHNT, FRNRAP.

The sample holds one count of this clone. This chain uses TRBV19 with TRBJ1-5, with 7 bases that match TRBD1. Losses at the gene ends were 4 bases for V and 2 bases for J; bases not matched to a gene: 8. The germline gives CDR1 LNHDA, CDR2 SQIVND (reference sequence). CDR3 size: 16 residues. CDR3 sequence: CASSKGAGVGNQPQHF. Here the CDR3 DNA reads TGTGCCAGTAGTAAGGGGGCTGGGGTCGGCAATCAGCCCCAGCATTTT.

V gene TRBV21-1 combines with J gene TRBJ1-2. TRBV21-1 is recorded as a pseudogene. The CDR3 loop spans 13 amino acids. The CDR3 coding sequence is TGTGCCAGCAAAAGGCCTTCTCCGGGGGGCTACACCTTC. This codes for CASKRPSPGGYTF.

The genes are TRBV27 and TRBJ2-3, with TRBD2 matching over 8 bases. The CDR3 has 15 residues. The germline V gene has CDR1 MNHEY and CDR2 SMNVEV (reference sequence). With 5 bases clipped from V and 2 bases from J, the junction kept 6 bases outside the gene matches. The CDR3 DNA is TGTGCCAGCAGTCCGGGGACTAGTGCCACAGATACGCAGTATTTT. It translates to CASSPGTSATDTQYF.

The chain has TRBV19 and TRBJ1-1, with D possibly TRBD1 on 5 matching bases. The CDR3 loop spans 14 amino acids. With 3 bases removed from V and 3 bases from J, the gap between germline ends came to 11 bases. Per the germline V gene, CDR1 is LNHDA and CDR2 is SQIVND (reference sequence). CDR3 residues: CASSIGPGDTEAFF. Written as DNA, the CDR3 is TGTGCCAGTAGTATTGGGCCGGGGGACACTGAAGCTTTCTTT.